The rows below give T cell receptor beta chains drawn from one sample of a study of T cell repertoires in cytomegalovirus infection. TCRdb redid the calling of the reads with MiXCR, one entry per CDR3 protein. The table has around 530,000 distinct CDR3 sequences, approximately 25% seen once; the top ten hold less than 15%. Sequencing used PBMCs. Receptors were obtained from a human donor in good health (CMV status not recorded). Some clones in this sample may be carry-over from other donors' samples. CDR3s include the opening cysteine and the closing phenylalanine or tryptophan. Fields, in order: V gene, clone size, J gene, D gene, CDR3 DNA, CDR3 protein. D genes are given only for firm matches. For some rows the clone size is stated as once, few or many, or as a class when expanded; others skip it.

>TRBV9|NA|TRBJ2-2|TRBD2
TGTGCCAGCAGCGGACTAGCGGGAGTTGCCGGGGAGCTGTTTTTT
CASSGLAGVAGELFF
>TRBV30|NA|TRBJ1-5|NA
TGTGCCTGGAGTGCGTCGCAGGGAAATCAGCCCCAGCATTTT
CAWSASQGNQPQHF
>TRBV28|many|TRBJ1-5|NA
TGTGCCAGCAGTTTAGGTCAGCCCCAGCATTTT
CASSLGQPQHF
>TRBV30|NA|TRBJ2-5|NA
TGTGCCTGGAGTATCGGAGGGGGGATGGAGACCCAGTACTTC
CAWSIGGGMETQYF
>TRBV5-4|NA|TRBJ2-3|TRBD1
TGTGCCAGCAGCTTCCCGGGACAGCAAAAGAGAGATACGCAGTATTTT
CASSFPGQQKRDTQYF
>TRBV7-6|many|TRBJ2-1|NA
TGTGCCAGCAGCCGGGACGCTGAGGGATACAATGAGCAGTTCTTC
CASSRDAEGYNEQFF
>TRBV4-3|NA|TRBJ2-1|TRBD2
TGCGCCAGCAGCCAAGTGGGACTAGCGGGAGTTCTCAATGAGCAGTTCTTC
CASSQVGLAGVLNEQFF
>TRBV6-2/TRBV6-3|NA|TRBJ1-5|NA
TGTGCCAGCAGGGACCGGGGAAATAATCAGCCCCAGCATTTT
CASRDRGNNQPQHF
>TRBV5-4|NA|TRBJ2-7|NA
TGTGCCAGCAGCTTGGACGGGACGGGATTTTACGAGCAGTACTTC
CASSLDGTGFYEQYF
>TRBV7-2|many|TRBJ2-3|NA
TGTGCCAGCAGCTTAGGGGTGGGCCTGAGCACAGATACGCAGTATTTT
CASSLGVGLSTDTQYF
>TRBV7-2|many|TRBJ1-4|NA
TGTGCCAGCAGCCTCTTCCGGGAACGCAATGAAAAACTGTTTTTT
CASSLFRERNEKLFF
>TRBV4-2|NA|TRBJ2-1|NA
TGTGCCAGCAGCCCCCGAAGGGCGAGCGGGCCCTACAATGAGCAGTTCTTC
CASSPRRASGPYNEQFF
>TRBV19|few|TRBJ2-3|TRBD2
TGTGCCAGTAGTATACCAAGAACTAGCGGGATCGGTACGCAGTATTTT
CASSIPRTSGIGTQYF
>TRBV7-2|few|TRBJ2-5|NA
TGTGCCAGCAGCCCACAGATAGGGGCCCAAGAGACCCAGTACTTC
CASSPQIGAQETQYF
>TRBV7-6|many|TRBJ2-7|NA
TGTGCCAGCAGCTCAAAGTCTTACTCCTACGAGCAGTACTTC
CASSSKSYSYEQYF
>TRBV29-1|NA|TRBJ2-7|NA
TGCAGCGTTTTGGGCTACCACGAGCAGTACTTC
CSVLGYHEQYF
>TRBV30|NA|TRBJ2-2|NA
TGTGCCTGTCCGGGTACATTGAACACCGGGGAGCTGTTTTTT
CACPGTLNTGELFF
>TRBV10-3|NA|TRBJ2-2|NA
TGTGCCATCAGTGATGCGTGGGACACCGGGGAGCTGTTTTTT
CAISDAWDTGELFF
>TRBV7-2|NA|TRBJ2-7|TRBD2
TGTGCCAGCAGCCAAGGGACTAGCGGAATCCCCTACGAGCAGTACTTC
CASSQGTSGIPYEQYF
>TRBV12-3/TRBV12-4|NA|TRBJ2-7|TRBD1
TGTGCCAGCAGGGAGGGACAGGGATACGAGCAGTACTTC
CASREGQGYEQYF
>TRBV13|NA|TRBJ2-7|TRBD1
TGTGCCAGCAGCATGCGAAGATGGACAGGGGTCCACGAGCAGTACTTC
CASSMRRWTGVHEQYF
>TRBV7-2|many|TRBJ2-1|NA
TGTGCCAGCAGCTTAAGCGGACAGCAGTACAATGAGCAGTTCTTC
CASSLSGQQYNEQFF
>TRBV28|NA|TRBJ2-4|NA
TGTGCCAGCACCCCAGGGGTAAATAAAAACATTCAGTACTTC
CASTPGVNKNIQYF
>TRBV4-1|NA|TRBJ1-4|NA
TGCGCCAGCAGCCAAGTGACCGCAACTAATGAAAAACTGTTTTTT
CASSQVTATNEKLFF
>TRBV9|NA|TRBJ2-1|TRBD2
TGTGCCAGCAGCCCTGGGGCGAGCGGGAGGTCTTACAATGAGCAGTTCTTC
CASSPGASGRSYNEQFF
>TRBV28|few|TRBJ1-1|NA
TGTGCCAGCAGTACAACAGGGCCGGGGAACACTGAAGCTTTCTTT
CASSTTGPGNTEAFF